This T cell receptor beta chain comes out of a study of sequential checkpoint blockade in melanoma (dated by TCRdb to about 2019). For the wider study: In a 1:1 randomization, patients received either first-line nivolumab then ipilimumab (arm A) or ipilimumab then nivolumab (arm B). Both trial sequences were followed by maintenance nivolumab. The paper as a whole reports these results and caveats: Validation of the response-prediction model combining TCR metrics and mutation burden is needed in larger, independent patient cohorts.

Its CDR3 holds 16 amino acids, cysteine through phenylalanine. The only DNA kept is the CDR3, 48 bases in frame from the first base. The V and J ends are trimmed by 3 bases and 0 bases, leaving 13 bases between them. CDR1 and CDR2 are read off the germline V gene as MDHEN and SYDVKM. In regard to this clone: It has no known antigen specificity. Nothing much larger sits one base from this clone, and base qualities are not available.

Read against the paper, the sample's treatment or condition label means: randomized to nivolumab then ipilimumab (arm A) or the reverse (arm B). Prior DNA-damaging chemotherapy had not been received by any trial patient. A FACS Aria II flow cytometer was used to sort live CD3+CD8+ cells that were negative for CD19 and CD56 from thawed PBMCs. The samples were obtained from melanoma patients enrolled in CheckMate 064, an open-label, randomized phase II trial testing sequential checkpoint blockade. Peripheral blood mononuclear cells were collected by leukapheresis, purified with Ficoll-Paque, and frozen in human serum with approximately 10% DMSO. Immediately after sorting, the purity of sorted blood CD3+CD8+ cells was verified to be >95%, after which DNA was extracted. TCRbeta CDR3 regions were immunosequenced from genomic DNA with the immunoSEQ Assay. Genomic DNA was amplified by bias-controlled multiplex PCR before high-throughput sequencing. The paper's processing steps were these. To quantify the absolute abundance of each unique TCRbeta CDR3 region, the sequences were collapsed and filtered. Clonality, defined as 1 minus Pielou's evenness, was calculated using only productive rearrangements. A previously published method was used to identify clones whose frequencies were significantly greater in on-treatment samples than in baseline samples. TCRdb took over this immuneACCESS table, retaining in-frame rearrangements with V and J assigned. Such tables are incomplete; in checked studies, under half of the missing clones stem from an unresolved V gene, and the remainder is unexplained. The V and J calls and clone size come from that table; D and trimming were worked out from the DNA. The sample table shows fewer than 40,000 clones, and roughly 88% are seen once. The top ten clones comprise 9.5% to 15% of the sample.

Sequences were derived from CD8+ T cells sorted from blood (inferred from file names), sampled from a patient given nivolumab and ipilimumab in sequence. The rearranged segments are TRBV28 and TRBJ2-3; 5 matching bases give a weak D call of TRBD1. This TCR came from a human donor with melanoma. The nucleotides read TGTGCCAGCAGTTTGGAACAGGCATCTAGCACAGATACGCAGTATTTT. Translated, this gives CASSLEQASSTDTQYF.